This paragraph reports one T cell receptor beta chain. Its antigen is unidentified. This is likely a read error, given that the CDR3 carries no conserved phenylalanine or tryptophan at its end. Time point specified: newly diagnosed GD, antithyroid drugs for less than 3 months. RNA extracted from PBMCs served as the sequencing template. HTBI primers from iRepertoire and Arm-PCR of CDR3 regions yielded the TCR beta libraries. TCRdb re-derived calls from the multiplex PCR reads in MiXCR, one entry per CDR3 protein. Of roughly 420,000 distinct CDR3 sequences in the sample, 16% are singletons; the top ten hold around a quarter. Germline V lookup: CDR1 SNHLY, CDR2 FYNNEI. The CDR3 totals 15 residues. V shed 6 bases, J shed 1 base, and the junction held 6 bases outside the gene matches. These data belong to a study of regulatory T cells in long-lasting Graves disease. Study-level findings and limits: Examination was confined to peripheral blood, excluding thyroid tissue.

The sample was also linked to a second study, of T cells in Graves' hyperthyroidism and ophthalmopathy.

Sequenced material: peripheral blood mononuclear cells (PBMCs), taken at new diagnosis, from a patient treated with antithyroid drugs. J is TRBJ1-1 and V is TRBV2; 9 nucleotides match TRBD1. This TCR derives from a woman between 18 and 29 years old with Graves disease. The CDR3 bases are TGTGCCAGCAGAGCCCAGACAGGGGGGAACACTGAAGCTTTCCTT. Protein sequence: CASRAQTGGNTEAFL.